These 5 T cell receptor beta chains were sequenced from one sample in a study of blood T cell repertoires in COVID-19. TCRdb keeps only in-frame clones here, not all; method: immunoSEQ multiplex PCR. Among about 370,000 clones listed, around 87% were seen once. Sequenced input: peripheral blood. The source of these receptors is a young woman with COVID-19, enrolled during active disease.

CDR3 sequence (DNA): TGTGCCAGTAGTATTCGGGGGGGACAGGGTTACAATGAGCAGTTCTTC. Translating it yields CASSIRGGQGYNEQFF. The rearrangement joins TRBV19 to TRBJ2-1; D might be TRBD1 (9 bases). The ends were cut back, 3 bases at V and 4 bases at J, with 16 bases in the middle. Germline lookup yields CDR1 LNHDA and CDR2 SQIVND (reference sequence). The length of the CDR3 is 16 residues.

This clone was seen a single time. V usage is TRBV6-5 and J usage is TRBJ1-2; TRBD1 might be the D (5 bases). V was trimmed by 0 bases and J by 7 bases, leaving 9 bases between them. Germline V gene sequence: CDR1 MNHEY, CDR2 SVGAGI. The CDR3 sequence is 13 residues long. The CDR3 DNA sequence: TGTGCCAGCAGTTACTCGACGGGGGGTGGCTACACCTTC. Protein sequence: CASSYSTGGGYTF.

This clone is a singleton in its sample. The chain combines TRBV18 with TRBJ2-7, with TRBD2 matching 13 bases. The CDR3 totals 16 residues. J was trimmed by 0 bases and V by 5 bases; bases with no gene match: 4. The germline gives CDR1 KGHSH, CDR2 LQKENI. In DNA form, the CDR3 reads TGTGCCAGCTCATCCCGGACTAGCGGGAGCTCCTACGAGCAGTACTTC. It translates to CASSSRTSGSSYEQYF.

The chain combines TRBV28 with TRBJ2-5; tentatively, D is TRBD2 (6 bases). The germline V gene has CDR1 MDHEN and CDR2 SYDVKM. The ends were cut back, 5 bases at V and 3 bases at J, with 10 bases in the middle. The CDR3 sequence is 13 residues long. CDR3 bases: TGTGCCAGCAGTCCCGGAGGGAAAGAGACCCAGTACTTC. This sequence encodes CASSPGGKETQYF.

This chain connects TRBV5-4 to TRBJ2-1; perhaps TRBD1 as D (5 bases). V shed 0 bases and J shed 8 bases, with 9 bases lying between them. The germline gives CDR1 SGHNT, CDR2 YYREEE (reference sequence). The CDR3 runs 13 residues. CDR3 sequence reads: CASSLAGLDEQFF. The CDR3, as DNA: TGTGCCAGCAGCTTGGCAGGGCTCGATGAGCAGTTCTTC.